This T cell receptor beta chain was recorded in a study of T cell repertoires in cytomegalovirus infection. Points from the study as a whole: The cumulative frequency of public TCR beta families distinguished individuals who carried CMV together with the relevant HLA.

MiXCR, applied by TCRdb to the reads, yields one record per CDR3 protein. The sample contains 630,000 or so distinct CDR3 sequences, approximately 24% of which appear only once. The CDR3 contains 15 residues. From germline, CDR1 is LGHNT and CDR2 FRNRAP. The V end was cut by 2 bases, the J end by 7 bases, with 14 bases between. A few counts support this clonotype. As yet, its antigen is unknown. Sequenced material: CD8+ T cells from PBMCs. The origin of this receptor is a human donor in good health (CMV status not recorded). Some clones in this sample may be carry-over from other donors' samples. J is TRBJ1-4 and V is TRBV12-5; D possibly corresponds to TRBD1 (5 bases). The DNA of the CDR3 is TGTGCTAGTGGTTTGTGGGACCTAGGTGGTGAAAAACTGTTTTTT. Translated, it gives CASGLWDLGGEKLFF.